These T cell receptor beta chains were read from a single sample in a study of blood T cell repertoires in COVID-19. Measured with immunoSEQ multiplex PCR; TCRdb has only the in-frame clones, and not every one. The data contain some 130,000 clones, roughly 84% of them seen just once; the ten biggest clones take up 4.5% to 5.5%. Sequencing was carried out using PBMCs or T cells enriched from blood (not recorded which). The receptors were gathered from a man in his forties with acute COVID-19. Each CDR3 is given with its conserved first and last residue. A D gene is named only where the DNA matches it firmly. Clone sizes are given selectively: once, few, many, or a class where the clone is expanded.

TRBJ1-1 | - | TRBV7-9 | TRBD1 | CASSYGQGQTEAFF | TGTGCCAGCAGCTACGGACAGGGACAGACTGAAGCTTTCTTT
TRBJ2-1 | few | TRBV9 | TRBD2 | CASSVARLAGDEQFF | TGTGCCAGCAGCGTAGCTAGACTAGCGGGAGATGAGCAGTTCTTC
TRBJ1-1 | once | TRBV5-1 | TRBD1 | CASSFGQGSVAFF | TGCGCCAGCAGTTTTGGACAGGGGTCGGTAGCTTTCTTT
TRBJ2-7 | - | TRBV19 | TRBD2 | CASSVTSGGSEQYF | TGTGCCAGTAGCGTTACTAGCGGGGGCTCCGAGCAGTACTTC
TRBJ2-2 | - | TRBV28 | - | CASSLYTPNTGELFF | TGTGCCAGCAGTTTATATACACCGAACACCGGGGAGCTGTTTTTT
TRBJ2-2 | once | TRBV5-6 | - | CASSSLRSGELFF | TGTGCCAGCAGCTCCCTGCGTAGCGGGGAGCTGTTTTTT
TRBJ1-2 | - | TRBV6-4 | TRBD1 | CASSGGQDYGYTF | TGTGCCAGCAGTGGAGGACAGGACTATGGCTACACCTTC
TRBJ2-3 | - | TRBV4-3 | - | CASSQGGGSSTDTQYF | TGCGCCAGCAGCCAAGGGGGCGGTTCTAGCACAGATACGCAGTATTTT
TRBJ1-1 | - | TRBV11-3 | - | CASSLAGENTEAFF | TGTGCCAGCAGCTTAGCGGGGGAGAACACTGAAGCTTTCTTT
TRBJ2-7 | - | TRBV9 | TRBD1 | CASSDGQGGSYEQYF | TGTGCCAGCAGCGACGGACAGGGGGGCTCCTACGAGCAGTACTTC
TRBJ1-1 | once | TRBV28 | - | CASSLVAAWKDTEAFF | TGTGCCAGCAGTTTAGTAGCGGCATGGAAAGACACTGAAGCTTTCTTT
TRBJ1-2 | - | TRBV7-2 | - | CASSLSSYRTSYGYTF | TGTGCCAGCAGCTTAAGTTCGTACAGGACGAGCTATGGCTACACCTTC
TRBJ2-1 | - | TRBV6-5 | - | CASTTGLGNEQFF | TGTGCCAGCACCACCGGACTGGGCAATGAGCAGTTCTTC
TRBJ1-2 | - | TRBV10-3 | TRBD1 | CAIRTGQNYGYTF | TGTGCCATCAGGACGGGACAGAACTATGGCTACACCTTC
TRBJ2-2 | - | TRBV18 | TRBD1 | CASSRDRQNTGELFF | TGTGCCAGCTCACGGGACAGGCAGAACACCGGGGAGCTGTTTTTT
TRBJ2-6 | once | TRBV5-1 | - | CASSLDRPASGANVLTF | TGCGCCAGCAGCTTGGACAGACCCGCCTCTGGGGCCAACGTCCTGACTTTC
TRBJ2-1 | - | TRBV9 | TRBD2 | CASGGLADNEQFF | TGTGCCAGCGGAGGACTAGCGGACAATGAGCAGTTCTTC
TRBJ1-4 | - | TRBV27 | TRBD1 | CASARQGATANEKLFF | TGTGCCAGTGCCCGACAGGGCGCAACCGCTAATGAAAAACTGTTTTTT
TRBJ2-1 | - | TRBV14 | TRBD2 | CASSPLGAGEQFF | TGTGCCAGCAGCCCCTTAGGAGCGGGGGAGCAGTTCTTC